One sample yielded the 10 T cell receptor beta chains listed below, sequenced in a study of T cell clones after liver transplantation. This table comes from immunoSEQ multiplex PCR, and its TCRdb copy is limited to in-frame clones, with some not included. The table includes under 12,000 clones, 71% detected once. Sequencing used CD4+ T cells from blood, obtained around 2.5 years after liver transplant. The receptors shown here come from a human patient who received a liver transplant. These T cells may partly come from the graft donor.

The rearrangement joins TRBV4-1 to TRBJ2-7, with D perhaps TRBD2 (5 bases). The V end lost 3 bases, the J end lost 0 bases, and 12 bases lay between the germline ends. Germline assignment: CDR1 MGHRA and CDR2 YSYEKL. The CDR3 length is 15 residues. The CDR3: CASSHTDSSSYEQYF. The CDR3 DNA follows: TGCGCCAGCAGCCATACGGACTCTAGCTCCTACGAGCAGTACTTC.

The J gene is TRBJ2-1, the V gene TRBV5-5, with unresolved D. CDR3 length equals 13 residues. Trimming took 1 base from V and 5 from J, leaving 7 bases between them. CDR1 is SGHKS and CDR2 is YYEKEE in the germline V gene (reference sequence). CDR3 residues: CASSLYVNNEQFF. The CDR3, as DNA: TGTGCCAGCAGCTTGTACGTGAACAATGAGCAGTTCTTC.

The chain is built from TRBV9 and TRBJ2-3; 7 bases match TRBD2. Germline lookup yields CDR1 SGDLS and CDR2 YYNGEE. The CDR3 sequence is 15 residues long. J gave up 2 bases and V 0 bases, and 3 bases lay outside the gene matches. The CDR3 reads CASSVEGTNTDTQYF. DNA of the CDR3: TGTGCCAGCAGCGTAGAGGGGACTAACACAGATACGCAGTATTTT.

The chain joins TRBV10-3 to TRBJ2-7; D perhaps matches TRBD2 (5 bases). CDR1 and CDR2 (germline): ENHRY, SYGVKD. V was shortened by 1 base and J by 2 bases, with 12 bases between the two germline ends. The CDR3 length is 15 residues. The CDR3 DNA follows: TGTGCCATCAGTGAGTTCGGGGTAGGCCCCTACGAGCAGTACTTC. Amino acid sequence: CAISEFGVGPYEQYF.

This sequence joins TRBV6-1 and TRBJ2-3; weak D call: TRBD1 (6 bases). V shed 5 bases and J shed 1 base, with 7 bases lying between them. The germline V gene has CDR1 MNHNS and CDR2 SASEGT. This CDR3 spans 13 amino acids. The CDR3 sequence is CASSRQGTDTQYF. CDR3 bases: TGTGCCAGCAGTCGACAGGGCACAGATACGCAGTATTTT.

The gene calls are TRBV7-2 and TRBJ1-1; D might be TRBD1 (6 bases). The V end lost 5 bases, the J end lost 4 bases, and 14 bases lay between the germline ends. This CDR3 contains 14 residues. Germline values: CDR1 SGHTA, CDR2 FQGNSA. The CDR3 DNA reads TGTGCCAGCAGCACCATACAGGGTGCCACTGAAGCTTTCTTT. Translated, it gives CASSTIQGATEAFF.

The sample holds a few counts of this clone. This CDR3 is CASSYSTGTAAGYTF. The CDR3 nucleotides read TGTGCCAGCAGTTACTCCACAGGGACGGCCGCTGGCTACACCTTC. This chain uses TRBV6-6 with TRBJ1-2, with D maybe TRBD1 (6 bases). The V end lost 0 bases, the J end lost 7 bases, and 15 bases lay between the germline ends. Germline CDR1 is MNHNY and CDR2 is SVGAGI (reference sequence). This CDR3 has 15 residues.

The CDR3 sequence is CASRFYSGSPSYEQYV. In DNA, the CDR3 is TGTGCAAGTCGCTTCTATAGCGGGAGTCCCTCCTACGAGCAGTACGTC. This chain uses TRBV12-2 with TRBJ2-7; the table's D call, TRBD2, has no DNA check behind it. TRBV12-2 is listed as a pseudogene. This CDR3 has 16 residues.

The chain has TRBV7-8 and TRBJ2-2; D not certain. V was pared by 3 bases and J by 0 bases, with 14 bases between. The CDR3 consists of 17 residues. Germline V lookup: CDR1 SGHVS, CDR2 FQNEAQ. The CDR3 DNA reads as TGTGCCAGCAGCTTTCCGGACGGTCTCGCGAACACCGGGGAGCTGTTTTTT. It is translated as CASSFPDGLANTGELFF.

This chain links TRBV7-8 with TRBJ1-1; a weak D match, TRBD1 (5 bases). The length of the CDR3 is 19 residues. Germline V gene sequence: CDR1 SGHVS, CDR2 FQNEAQ. V was shortened by 0 bases and J by 0 bases, with 20 bases between the two germline ends. The CDR3 nucleotides are TGTGCCAGCAGCTTAGCGCGGTTTTTGGGACGGATAATGAACACTGAAGCTTTCTTT. Amino acids: CASSLARFLGRIMNTEAFF.